One sample yielded the 8 T cell receptor beta chains listed below, sequenced in a study of cytomegalovirus exposure and HLA in healthy donors. 13 Jbeta primers and 60 Vbeta primers were used for the PCR. Clones were read by immunoSEQ multiplex PCR, and TCRdb kept only the in-frame ones, dropping some. The sample has fewer than 150,000 clones, 75% to 90% seen once; the top ten hold under 7.5%. Input material: PBMCs. These receptor sequences come from a woman in her 30s in good health and CMV-seropositive.

This sequence joins TRBV2 and TRBJ2-7; no firm D call. Trimming stripped 10 bases from V and 2 bases from J, with 15 bases between. The CDR3 contains 13 residues. Germline V gene sequence: CDR1 SNHLY, CDR2 FYNNEI. In nucleotides, the CDR3 is TGTGCCAACGGTAGCCTCGGCACCTACGAGCAGTACTTC. Its translation: CANGSLGTYEQYF.

The gene calls are TRBV4-2 and TRBJ2-7; TRBD1 matches 9 bases. Germline V gene lookup returns CDR1 LGHNA and CDR2 YNFKEQ. After removal of 1 base from V and 3 bases from J, the junction contained 7 bases not matched to a gene. The CDR3 spans 16 residues. The CDR3: CASSQAPGQGNYEQYF. The CDR3 bases are TGTGCCAGCAGCCAAGCCCCGGGACAGGGCAACTACGAGCAGTACTTC.

This chain connects TRBV15 to TRBJ1-5; tentative D call: TRBD1 (5 bases). The CDR3 covers 14 residues. The germline V gene encodes CDR1 LNHNV and CDR2 YYDKDF (reference sequence). The V end lost 0 bases, the J end lost 2 bases, and 5 bases lay between the germline ends. The CDR3 DNA is TGTGCCACCAGCAGAGAAGGGGGCAATCAGCCCCAGCATTTT. This sequence encodes CATSREGGNQPQHF.

The sample holds a few counts of this clone. V gene TRBV5-1 combines with J gene TRBJ1-3; 7 nucleotides line up with TRBD1. V lost 0 bases and J lost 4; bases outside the gene matches: 4. Germline V gene sequence: CDR1 SGHRS, CDR2 YFSETQ. The CDR3 contains 15 residues. The CDR3 region is CASSLARDSGNTIYF. CDR3 DNA: TGCGCCAGCAGCTTGGCTAGGGACAGCGGAAACACCATATATTTT.

The V and J genes are TRBV29-1 and TRBJ2-7, with 7 bases aligning to TRBD2. Germline lookup yields CDR1 SQVTM and CDR2 ANQGSEA. With 4 bases clipped from V and 6 bases from J, the junction kept 6 bases outside the gene matches. CDR3 length: 12 residues. CDR3 in amino acids: CSVGAGVSEQYF. DNA for the CDR3: TGCAGCGTTGGCGCGGGAGTGAGCGAGCAGTACTTC.

The count of this clone is one. The V call is TRBV4-1, the J call TRBJ2-2; 12 bases agree with TRBD2. CDR1 and CDR2 (germline): MGHRA, YSYEKL. The CDR3 totals 17 residues. Trimming cost V 2 bases and J 3 bases; bases outside gene matches: 4. CDR3 loop: CASSQNGLAGYTGELFF. As DNA, the CDR3 is TGCGCCAGCAGCCAAAATGGACTAGCGGGATACACCGGGGAGCTGTTTTTT.

The rearrangement joins TRBV2 to TRBJ1-1; possibly TRBD1 for D (6 bases). The CDR3 is 14 amino acids. V was trimmed by 6 bases and J by 2 bases, leaving 13 bases between them. Germline CDR1 SNHLY, CDR2 FYNNEI. The CDR3 reads CASRRTGFNTEAFF. CDR3 DNA: TGTGCCAGCAGGAGAACAGGGTTCAACACTGAAGCTTTCTTT.

In DNA form, the CDR3 reads TGTGCCAGCTCCTCCTGGCGGGGGACCTACGAGCAGTACTTC. It encodes CASSSWRGTYEQYF. The V and J genes are TRBV21-1 and TRBJ2-7; TRBD2 is the table's D call and was not checked against the DNA. TRBV21-1 is tagged as a pseudogene. This CDR3 is built from 14 residues.